Included here is one T cell receptor (beta chain) sequence, with context. This sample is drawn from a study of blood T cell repertoires in COVID-19. For the study at large: Acute and convalescent COVID-19 samples came from the United States, Italy and Spain. Sample material is recorded as cDNA or gDNA derived from T cells, B-cell-depleted T cells, or PBMCs.

Authors' processing steps: Researchers report that nucleated cell counts were estimated from reference gene primer amplification. This table comes from immunoSEQ multiplex PCR, and its TCRdb copy is limited to in-frame clones, with some not included. V, J and clone size were drawn from that table, and D and trimming were deduced from the DNA. The sample carries roughly 80,000 clones, about 83% recorded once. CDR3 size: 15 residues. Germline V gene lookup returns CDR1 MRHNA and CDR2 SNTAGT. V was pared by 4 bases and J by 8 bases, with 5 bases of the junction left unmatched. Sequences were obtained from peripheral blood. This receptor was taken from a woman of 80 years or more with active or convalescent COVID-19. The chain has TRBV6-4 and TRBJ2-1; TRBD2 matches 13 bases. In DNA form, the CDR3 reads TGTGCCAGCAGTGCCACTAGCGGGGGGGCTGATGAGCAGTTCTTC. As protein: CASSATSGGADEQFF.